One sample yielded the 26 T cell receptor beta chains listed below, sequenced in a study of blood T cell repertoires in COVID-19. Profiling relied on immunoSEQ multiplex PCR, and the TCRdb table lists in-frame clones only, not all of them. Of 160,000 or so clones in the sample, approximately 81% were seen once. Sequencing was performed on PBMCs or T cells enriched from blood (not recorded which). The receptors derive from a woman in her forties with acute COVID-19.

This chain uses TRBV5-1 with TRBJ2-3; 7 nucleotides match TRBD1. With V trimmed by 3 bases and J by 0 bases, 1 base remained unmatched. Germline values: CDR1 SGHRS, CDR2 YFSETQ. The length of the CDR3 is 14 residues. CDR3 amino acids: CASSSGGSTDTQYF. CDR3 nucleotide sequence: TGCGCCAGCAGCTCAGGGGGAAGCACAGATACGCAGTATTTT.

The rearrangement uses TRBV4-2 and TRBJ1-2; 7 nucleotides align to TRBD1. Germline V gene sequence: CDR1 LGHNA, CDR2 YNFKEQ. CDR3 size: 16 residues. Trimming cost V 5 bases and J 9 bases; bases outside gene matches: 18. The CDR3 loop reads CASSGLRDSLIIRYTF. In nucleotides, the CDR3 is TGTGCCAGCAGCGGTCTCCGGGACAGCCTTATTATCCGCTACACCTTC.

Only a few counts were recorded for this clone. The chain recombines TRBV5-1 with TRBJ2-5, with D maybe TRBD2 (6 bases). The CDR3 extends over 17 amino acids. CDR1 and CDR2 from the germline V gene are SGHRS and YFSETQ. V was cut by 0 bases and J by 5 bases, with 20 bases left in between. Written as DNA, the CDR3 is TGCGCCAGCAGCTTGGGCCCCGCTAGAAGTGCGGGGGAGACCCAGTACTTC. Translated: CASSLGPARSAGETQYF. The entire variable domain, with the rest obtained from reference TRBV5-1 and TRBJ2-5, is as follows: KAGVTQTPRYLIKTRGQQVTLSCSPISGHRSVSWYQQTPGQGLQFLFEYFSETQRNKGNFPGRFSGRQFSNSRSEMNVSTLELGDSALYLCASSLGPARSAGETQYFGPGTRLLVL.

The chain links TRBV5-1 to TRBJ2-7; D ambiguous. The CDR3 contains 13 residues. Per the germline V gene, CDR1 is SGHRS and CDR2 is YFSETQ. Between the trimmed V and J ends, which lost 0 bases and 5 bases, there was a span of 9 bases. In DNA, the CDR3 is TGCGCCAGCAGCTTGGAGCAGGCCAACGAGCAGTACTTC. Translation gives CASSLEQANEQYF.

The chain couples TRBV30 to TRBJ1-5, with D possibly being TRBD1 (5 bases). V shed 0 bases and J shed 6 bases, with 9 bases lying between them. The CDR3 sequence is 13 residues long. Germline CDR1 reads GTSNPN; CDR2 reads SVGIG (reference sequence). DNA of the CDR3: TGTGCCTGGAGTGTTAAGGGGTTTCAGCCCCAGCATTTT. As protein: CAWSVKGFQPQHF.

The chain links TRBV7-3 to TRBJ2-2, with 9 bases aligning to TRBD1. The CDR3 contains 15 residues. The V and J ends lost 6 bases and 2 bases, in that order; junction bases with no gene match: 4. The germline V gene has CDR1 SGHTA and CDR2 FQGTGA. The CDR3 DNA sequence: TGTGCCAGCAGACTGGACAGGGGAAACACCGGGGAGCTGTTTTTT. Protein sequence: CASRLDRGNTGELFF.

A note on this clone: One end of the junction fails to match germline, which may point to a read error. Other DNA sequences in this sample translate to the same CDR3. The gene calls are TRBV20-1 and TRBJ2-3, with TRBD2 as a possible D gene (6 bases). Germline CDR1 and CDR2: DFQATT and SNEGSKA (reference sequence). The length of the CDR3 is 15 residues. This chain's CDR3 is CSASRSGTSTDTQYF. CDR3 DNA sequence: TGCAGTGCTAGTCGAAGCGGCACTAGCACAGATACACAGTATTTT.

V is TRBV21-1 and J is TRBJ1-1; the table's D call of TRBD1 was not tested on the DNA. TRBV21-1 is recorded as a pseudogene. The CDR3 runs to 17 residues. The chain's CDR3 is CASSKDWGRGHLTEAFF. The DNA for the CDR3 is TGTGCCAGCAGCAAAGATTGGGGAAGGGGACACCTCACTGAAGCTTTCTTT.

This clone occurred a few times. The J gene is TRBJ2-2, the V gene TRBV30, with D perhaps TRBD2 (5 bases). Germline CDR1 and CDR2: GTSNPN and SVGIG (reference sequence). V was trimmed by 0 bases and J by 4 bases, leaving 9 bases between them. The CDR3 sequence is 14 residues long. The CDR3 DNA reads TGTGCCTGGAGTGTACAAGGGAGCACCGGGGAGCTGTTTTTT. Translated: CAWSVQGSTGELFF. Supplemented by reference TRBV30 and TRBJ2-2, the full variable domain reads SQTIHQWPATLVQPVGSPLSLECTVEGTSNPNLYWYRQAAGRGLQLLFYSVGIGQISSEVPQNLSASRPQDRQFILSSKKLLLSDSGFYLCAWSVQGSTGELFFGEGSRLTVL.

The V and J genes are TRBV7-8 and TRBJ1-1, with D possibly being TRBD1 (5 bases). The CDR3 consists of 16 residues. The V gene's germline CDR1 is SGHVS and CDR2 FQNEAQ. Trimming cost V 2 bases and J 3 bases, with 16 bases left between them. The CDR3 DNA reads TGTGCCAGCAGCTTATACGACAGTAGATATGACACTGAAGCTTTCTTT. As protein: CASSLYDSRYDTEAFF. Full variable domain (remainder filled in from reference TRBV7-8 and TRBJ1-1): GAGVSQSPRYKVAKRGQDVALRCDPISGHVSLFWYQQALGQGPEFLTYFQNEAQLDKSGLPSDRFFAERPEGSVSTLKIQRTQQEDSAVYLCASSLYDSRYDTEAFFGQGTRLTVV.

This clone was recorded only once. This chain connects TRBV30 to TRBJ2-7, with D possibly matching TRBD2 (6 bases). Trimming cost V 2 bases and J 4 bases, with 12 bases left between them. This CDR3 comprises 13 residues. Per the germline V gene, CDR1 is GTSNPN and CDR2 is SVGIG (reference sequence). The CDR3 loop reads CAWSMIGGYEQYV. CDR3 DNA: TGTGCCTGGAGTATGATCGGGGGATACGAGCAGTACGTC.

This chain uses TRBV7-3 with TRBJ2-1; 10 nucleotides line up with TRBD2. The CDR3 contains 17 residues. Germline CDR1 and CDR2: SGHTA and FQGTGA. V dropped 0 bases and J dropped 6; count of bases not matched to a gene: 8. CDR3 region: CASSLTPGLATRNEQFF. In DNA form, the CDR3 reads TGTGCCAGCAGCTTAACTCCGGGACTAGCGACCCGCAATGAGCAGTTCTTC. The full variable domain, in which reference TRBV7-3 and TRBJ2-1 provide the parts outside the CDR3, is GAGVSQTPSNKVTEKGKYVELRCDPISGHTALYWYRQSLGQGPEFLIYFQGTGAADDSGLPNDRFFAVRPEGSVSTLKIQRTERGDSAVYLCASSLTPGLATRNEQFFGPGTRLTVL.

This clone showed up just a few times. The chain joins TRBV29-1 to TRBJ2-2; 9 bases fit TRBD2. The CDR3 covers 19 residues. The J segment lost 4 bases and the V segment lost 1 base, leaving 16 bases of the junction unmatched. Germline values: CDR1 SQVTM, CDR2 ANQGSEA. CDR3 sequence: CSVEAGVGETSGGTGELFF. CDR3 in DNA: TGCAGCGTTGAAGCTGGAGTGGGCGAGACTAGCGGCGGCACCGGGGAGCTGTTTTTT.

This rearrangement joins TRBV12-3 or TRBV12-4 to TRBJ2-1, with D perhaps TRBD1 (6 bases). CDR3 length: 13 amino acids. Trimming cost V 3 bases and J 6 bases, with 9 bases left between them. The CDR3 loop reads CASSFGQPNEQFF. Written as DNA, the CDR3 is TGTGCCAGCAGTTTCGGACAGCCCAATGAGCAGTTCTTC.

The rearrangement uses TRBV2 and TRBJ2-7; D perhaps matches TRBD1 (5 bases). Germline V gene data show CDR1 as SNHLY and CDR2 as FYNNEI. CDR3 length: 15 residues. The V end lost 6 bases, the J end lost 0 bases, and 15 bases lay between the germline ends. This chain's CDR3 is CASSAGQALSYEQYF. The CDR3 coding sequence is TGTGCCAGCAGCGCTGGACAAGCCCTCTCCTACGAGCAGTACTTC. The full variable domain, with the rest looked up from reference TRBV2 and TRBJ2-7, is EPEVTQTPSHQVTQMGQEVILRCVPISNHLYFYWYRQILGQKVEFLVSFYNNEISEKSEIFDDQFSVERPDGSNFTLKIRSTKLEDSAMYFCASSAGQALSYEQYFGPGTRLTVT.

This chain connects TRBV5-6 to TRBJ2-7, with 11 positions matching TRBD1. The V gene end was trimmed by 3 bases and the J gene end by 3 bases; junction bases not matched to a gene: 5. CDR3 size: 15 residues. Per germline, CDR1 SGHDT and CDR2 YYEEEE. The CDR3 bases are TGTGCCAGCAGCTACCCTGGGACAGGGGGCTACGAGCAGTACTTC. Encoded protein: CASSYPGTGGYEQYF.

The rearrangement links TRBV9 to TRBJ2-3, with D possibly TRBD1 on 6 matching bases. This CDR3 comprises 15 residues. The V end was cut by 3 bases, the J end by 0 bases, with 11 bases between. The germline V gene encodes CDR1 SGDLS and CDR2 YYNGEE. The CDR3 region is CASSATGFSTDTQYF. In nucleotides, the CDR3 is TGTGCCAGCAGCGCCACAGGGTTCAGCACAGATACGCAGTATTTT.

The V gene is TRBV5-4, the J gene TRBJ1-4; 7 nucleotides agree with TRBD1. CDR1 is SGHNT, CDR2 YYREEE, per germline (reference sequence). The trim removed 2 bases at V and 1 base at J, leaving 5 bases unmatched. CDR3 length equals 16 residues. The CDR3 loop is CASSFGTAGTNEKLFF. CDR3 coding DNA: TGTGCCAGCAGCTTTGGGACAGCTGGAACTAATGAAAAACTGTTTTTT.

This rearrangement joins TRBV5-6 to TRBJ2-7, with 8 bases aligning to TRBD2. Germline V lookup: CDR1 SGHDT, CDR2 YYEEEE. This CDR3 region has 12 residues. The V segment lost 3 bases and the J segment 4 bases; nucleotides outside the gene matches: 0. The CDR3 loop reads CASSSGGYEQYV. In nucleotides, the CDR3 is TGTGCCAGCAGCTCGGGGGGGTACGAGCAGTACGTC.

V is TRBV2 and J is TRBJ1-1, with D unclear. The CDR3 is 16 amino acids. Germline assignment: CDR1 SNHLY and CDR2 FYNNEI. Trimming pared 0 bases from V and 6 bases from J, leaving 17 bases between. Written as DNA, the CDR3 is TGTGCCAGCAGTGAAGCGTCAGTGTCAAAAGGAGCTGAAGCTTTCTTT. This sequence encodes CASSEASVSKGAEAFF.

The rearrangement uses TRBV5-1 and TRBJ2-1; D gene ambiguous. V was cut by 3 bases and J by 7 bases, with 17 bases left in between. The CDR3 extends over 15 amino acids. The germline gives CDR1 SGHRS, CDR2 YFSETQ. CDR3 protein: CASSYGAETWNEQFF. For the CDR3, the DNA is TGCGCCAGCAGCTACGGAGCAGAGACGTGGAATGAGCAGTTCTTC. The whole variable domain, remainder taken from reference TRBV5-1 and TRBJ2-1, is KAGVTQTPRYLIKTRGQQVTLSCSPISGHRSVSWYQQTPGQGLQFLFEYFSETQRNKGNFPGRFSGRQFSNSRSEMNVSTLELGDSALYLCASSYGAETWNEQFFGPGTRLTVL.

V usage is TRBV5-8 and J usage is TRBJ2-7; TRBD1 aligns across 12 bases. The germline V gene has CDR1 SGHTS and CDR2 YDEGEE. The CDR3 runs to 15 residues. V dropped 7 bases and J dropped 5; count of bases not matched to a gene: 10. DNA of the CDR3: TGTGCCAGCCCCCTTCCAGGGACAGGGGGCGACGAGCAGTACTTC. It specifies CASPLPGTGGDEQYF.

The gene calls are TRBV7-6 and TRBJ2-2; D is possibly TRBD2 (7 bases). Trimming removed 3 bases at V and 11 bases at J, with 22 bases between. The CDR3 consists of 16 residues. Germline V CDR1 and CDR2: SGHVS, FNYEAQ. CDR3: CASSFRGPFGGVELFF. CDR3 sequence (DNA): TGTGCCAGCAGCTTCAGGGGACCCTTTGGGGGGGTAGAGCTGTTTTTT. Looking up the rest from reference TRBV7-6 and TRBJ2-2 gives the full variable domain: GAGVSQSPRYKVTKRGQDVALRCDPISGHVSLYWYRQALGQGPEFLTYFNYEAQQDKSGLPNDRFSAERPEGSISTLTIQRTEQRDSAMYRCASSFRGPFGGVELFFGEGSRLTVL.

CDR3 in amino acids: CASSITGYETQYF. The CDR3, as DNA: TGTGCCAGTAGTATTACAGGGTACGAGACCCAGTACTTC. The chain recombines TRBV19 with TRBJ2-5, with a tentative D call TRBD1 (6 bases). Between the trimmed V and J ends, which lost 3 bases and 5 bases, there was a span of 10 bases. Germline V CDR1 and CDR2: LNHDA, SQIVND (reference sequence). This CDR3 comprises 13 residues.

The chain uses TRBV13 and TRBJ1-2, with 10 bases lining up with TRBD1. The CDR3 consists of 14 residues. Losses at the gene ends were 5 bases for V and 8 bases for J; bases not matched to a gene: 8. Looked up from germline, CDR1 is PRHDT and CDR2 is FYEKMQ (reference sequence). The CDR3: CASSPRQGASGYTF. DNA of the CDR3: TGTGCCAGCAGCCCACGACAGGGGGCCAGCGGCTACACCTTC.

This clone was counted once. The rearrangement joins TRBV30 to TRBJ2-3, with a tentative D call TRBD2 (7 bases). In germline, CDR1 is GTSNPN, CDR2 SVGIG (reference sequence). This CDR3 is 15 amino acids long. V dropped 6 bases and J dropped 1 base, with 17 bases sitting between them. The CDR3 bases are TGTGCCTGCCTCTGGGGGGGGCGCGGCACAGATACGCAGTATTTT. Its protein is CACLWGGRGTDTQYF.